A selection of T cell receptor beta chains follows, all from one sample in a study of cytomegalovirus exposure and HLA in healthy donors. Produced via immunoSEQ multiplex PCR; TCRdb's table is partial and in-frame only. The sample comprises more than 65,000 clones, 90% to 95% of which are singletons, and about 0.61% rests with the top ten. Specimen: PBMCs. The receptors stem from a man between 18 and 35 years old in good health and CMV-seronegative. Each CDR3 is given with its conserved first and last residue. A D gene is named only where the DNA matches it firmly. Clone size is stated in some rows and not others, as once, few, many or a class when expanded.

v_gene	j_gene	d_gene	abundance	CDR3aa	CDR3nt
TRBV5-1	TRBJ1-1	TRBD1	NA	CASSTHYRGLDTEAFF	TGCGCCAGCAGCACGCATTACAGGGGGCTAGACACTGAAGCTTTCTTT
TRBV28	TRBJ1-2	NA	once	CASSPRINYGYTF	TGTGCCAGCAGTCCGAGGATTAACTATGGCTACACCTTC
TRBV7-8	TRBJ2-5	NA	NA	CASRRSRGRAHETQYF	TGTGCCAGCAGGCGGTCGAGGGGGAGGGCACACGAGACCCAGTACTTC
TRBV7-9	TRBJ2-7	TRBD1	NA	CASSSGTGLYYEQYF	TGTGCCAGCAGCTCCGGGACAGGGCTTTATTACGAGCAGTACTTC
TRBV5-4	TRBJ1-4	NA	NA	CASKTQGNEKLFF	TGTGCCAGCAAGACACAGGGTAATGAAAAACTGTTTTTT
TRBV5-1	TRBJ2-4	NA	NA	CASSFPLRGEDF	TGCGCCAGCAGCTTCCCTCTCAGGGGTGAGGACTTC
TRBV27	TRBJ1-1	NA	once	CASSPPGVNTEAFF	TGTGCCAGCAGTCCTCCAGGGGTGAACACTGAAGCTTTCTTT
TRBV7-2	TRBJ2-7	TRBD2	NA	CASSLGFGLAAYEQYF	TGTGCCAGCAGCTTAGGCTTCGGGCTAGCGGCTTACGAGCAGTACTTC
TRBV11-2	TRBJ2-1	TRBD1	NA	CASSPNPDRGEQFF	TGTGCCAGCAGCCCTAACCCCGACAGGGGTGAGCAGTTCTTC
TRBV27	TRBJ2-1	NA	NA	CASSLKGSGGNEQFF	TGTGCCAGCAGTTTAAAAGGCTCAGGCGGGAATGAGCAGTTCTTC
TRBV13	TRBJ2-7	NA	NA	CASSRYLVSYEQYF	TGTGCCAGCAGCCGCTACCTGGTCTCCTACGAGCAGTACTTC
TRBV6-5	TRBJ1-2	NA	NA	CASTTRRGYGYTF	TGTGCCAGCACCACGAGGAGGGGCTATGGCTACACCTTC
TRBV29-1	TRBJ2-5	TRBD1	NA	CSVGTGIIQETQYF	TGCAGCGTTGGGACAGGCATCATTCAAGAGACCCAGTACTTC
TRBV4-2	TRBJ2-5	TRBD2	NA	CASSQDLGGVETQYF	TGTGCCAGCAGCCAAGATCTGGGGGGGGTAGAGACCCAGTACTTC
TRBV18	TRBJ2-7	NA	few	CASSPTRVEQYF	TGTGCCAGCTCACCAACCAGGGTAGAGCAGTACTTC
TRBV13	TRBJ2-1	TRBD2	NA	CASSPGLAGVEYNEQFF	TGTGCCAGCAGCCCTGGACTAGCGGGAGTGGAGTACAATGAGCAGTTCTTC
TRBV2	TRBJ1-2	TRBD1	few	CASTKRDRAYYGYTF	TGTGCCAGCACCAAGAGGGACAGGGCCTACTATGGCTACACCTTC
TRBV18	TRBJ2-7	TRBD1	NA	CASSPPGTGITYEQYF	TGTGCCAGCTCACCTCCGGGGACAGGGATTACCTACGAGCAGTACTTC
TRBV28	TRBJ1-2	NA	once	CASSLATGGYTF	TGTGCCAGCAGTTTAGCTACGGGGGGCTACACCTTC
TRBV18	TRBJ2-4	NA	NA	CASSPPGGANIQYF	TGTGCCAGCTCACCACCGGGAGGCGCTAACATTCAGTACTTC
TRBV6-5	TRBJ1-2	TRBD1	NA	CASSFLGTGNYGYTF	TGTGCCAGCAGTTTCCTCGGGACAGGGAACTATGGCTACACCTTC
TRBV6-5	TRBJ2-1	TRBD2	NA	CASRETSSYYNEQFF	TGTGCCAGCAGGGAGACTAGCTCCTACTACAATGAGCAGTTCTTC
TRBV7-7	TRBJ2-5	TRBD1	NA	CASSLGVGQGQETQYF	TGTGCTAGCAGCTTAGGTGTGGGACAGGGTCAAGAGACCCAGTACTTC
TRBV5-1	TRBJ1-4	TRBD1	NA	CASSSGRDRPNEKLFF	TGCGCCAGCAGCTCCGGTCGGGACAGGCCTAATGAAAAACTGTTTTTT
TRBV7-7	TRBJ2-5	TRBD1	NA	CASSRGQRETQYF	TGTGCTAGCAGCCGGGGACAGAGAGAGACCCAGTACTTC
TRBV11-2	TRBJ1-1	NA	NA	CASSLVPQEAFF	TGTGCCAGCAGCTTAGTCCCACAGGAAGCTTTCTTT
TRBV7-2	TRBJ2-7	TRBD2	NA	CASSSPGGGIHEQYF	TGTGCCAGCAGCTCACCGGGGGGAGGGATCCACGAGCAGTACTTC
TRBV7-9	TRBJ1-5	TRBD1	NA	CASSPGTGANQPQHF	TGTGCCAGCAGCCCAGGGACAGGCGCCAATCAGCCCCAGCATTTT
TRBV10-3	TRBJ2-5	NA	NA	CAISGQTEFQETQYF	TGTGCCATCAGTGGCCAGACAGAGTTCCAAGAGACCCAGTACTTC
TRBV2	TRBJ1-2	NA	NA	CASSDDSYGYTF	TGTGCCAGCAGTGATGACAGCTATGGCTACACCTTC
TRBV2	TRBJ1-5	NA	NA	CASSESMGGAQPQHF	TGTGCCAGCAGTGAAAGCATGGGTGGGGCTCAGCCCCAGCATTTT
TRBV28	TRBJ2-7	TRBD1	once	CASSLRVGQATEQYF	TGTGCCAGCAGTTTACGTGTCGGACAGGCCACCGAGCAGTACTTC
TRBV27	TRBJ1-1	TRBD1	NA	CASSIYRGAEAFF	TGTGCCAGCAGTATCTACAGGGGGGCTGAAGCTTTCTTT
TRBV25-1	TRBJ1-2	TRBD1	NA	CASSGLTGVATLYGYTF	TGTGCCAGCAGTGGACTGACAGGGGTAGCAACCCTCTATGGCTACACCTTC
TRBV6-5	TRBJ1-4	TRBD1	NA	CASSTWDREKLFF	TGTGCCAGCAGTACCTGGGACAGGGAAAAACTGTTTTTT
TRBV11-2	TRBJ1-1	NA	NA	CASSLDGGGMNTEAFF	TGTGCCAGCAGCTTAGATGGGGGGGGGATGAACACTGAAGCTTTCTTT
TRBV28	TRBJ1-1	TRBD1	NA	CASSLGQGRTEAFF	TGTGCCAGCAGTTTAGGACAGGGGAGGACTGAAGCTTTCTTT
TRBV7-2	TRBJ2-4	NA	NA	CASSPSGENIQYF	TGTGCCAGCAGCCCCTCCGGAGAAAACATTCAGTACTTC
TRBV7-2	TRBJ2-2	TRBD2	once	CASSLAEVAGVVRTGELFF	TGTGCCAGCAGCTTAGCGGAGGTGGCGGGAGTAGTCCGCACCGGGGAGCTGTTTTTT
TRBV30	TRBJ2-1	NA	NA	CAWKGTYNEQFF	TGTGCCTGGAAGGGGACTTACAATGAGCAGTTCTTC
TRBV10-3	TRBJ1-1	TRBD1	NA	CASRLQGDETEAFF	TGTGCCAGCCGTCTTCAGGGGGATGAAACTGAAGCTTTCTTT
TRBV9	TRBJ2-1	NA	NA	CASSVGGSGVPYYNEQFF	TGTGCCAGCAGCGTAGGAGGTAGCGGCGTCCCCTACTACAATGAGCAGTTCTTC
TRBV6-6	TRBJ2-5	TRBD2	NA	CASSYSGGKETQYF	TGTGCCAGCAGTTACTCCGGGGGGAAAGAGACCCAGTACTTC
TRBV27	TRBJ1-1	NA	NA	CASSSPGLGATEAFF	TGTGCCAGCAGTTCCCCCGGACTGGGGGCCACTGAAGCTTTCTTT